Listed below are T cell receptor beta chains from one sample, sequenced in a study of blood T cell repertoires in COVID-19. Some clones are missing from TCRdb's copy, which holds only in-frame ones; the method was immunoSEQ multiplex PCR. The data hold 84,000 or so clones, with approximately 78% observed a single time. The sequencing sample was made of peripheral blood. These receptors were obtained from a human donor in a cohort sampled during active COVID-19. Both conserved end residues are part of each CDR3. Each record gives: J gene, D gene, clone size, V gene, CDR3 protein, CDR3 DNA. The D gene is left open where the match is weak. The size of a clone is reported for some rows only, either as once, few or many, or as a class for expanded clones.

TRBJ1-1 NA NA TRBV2 CASSARGDGWNTEAFF TGTGCCAGCAGCGCCAGGGGTGACGGCTGGAACACTGAAGCTTTCTTT
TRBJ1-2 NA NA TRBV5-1 CASSVDSNYGYTF TGCGCCAGCAGTGTGGACAGTAACTATGGCTACACCTTC
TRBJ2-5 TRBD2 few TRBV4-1 CASSQVAGRETQYF TGCGCCAGCAGCCAGGTAGCGGGGAGGGAGACCCAGTACTTC
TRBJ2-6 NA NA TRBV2 CASSDTSSGANVLTF TGTGCCAGCAGCGATACAAGCTCTGGGGCCAACGTCCTGACTTTC
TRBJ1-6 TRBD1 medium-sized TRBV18 CASSYAGTANSPLHF TGTGCCAGCTCATATGCCGGGACAGCTAATTCACCCCTCCACTTT
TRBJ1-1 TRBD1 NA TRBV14 CASSQDGTGMNTEAFF TGTGCCAGCAGCCAAGACGGGACAGGAATGAACACTGAAGCTTTCTTT
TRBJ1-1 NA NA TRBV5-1 CASSPGFGSGNTEAFF TGCGCCAGCAGCCCGGGGTTTGGTTCGGGGAACACTGAAGCTTTCTTT
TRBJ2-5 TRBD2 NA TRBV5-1 CASSARLAGRAETQYF TGCGCCAGCAGCGCTCGACTAGCGGGGCGTGCGGAGACCCAGTACTTC
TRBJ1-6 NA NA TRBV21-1 CASSSWGQSSSSYNSPLHF TGTGCCAGCAGCTCCTGGGGACAGTCCTCGAGCTCCTATAATTCACCCCTCCACTTT
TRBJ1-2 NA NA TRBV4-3 CASSQVLGAFYGYTF TGCGCCAGCAGCCAAGTTTTGGGGGCCTTCTATGGCTACACCTTC
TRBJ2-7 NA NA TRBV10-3 CAISESTGPYEQYF TGTGCCATCAGTGAGTCCACAGGACCCTACGAGCAGTACTTC
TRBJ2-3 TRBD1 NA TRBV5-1 CASSFFGQGATDTQYF TGCGCCAGCAGCTTCTTCGGACAGGGGGCGACAGATACGCAGTATTTT
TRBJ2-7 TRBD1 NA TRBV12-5 CASVKEAGGIYEQYF TGTGCTAGTGTCAAAGAAGCAGGGGGCATTTACGAGCAGTACTTC
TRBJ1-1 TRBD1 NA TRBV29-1 CSVSISPPGQGANTEAFF TGCAGCGTTAGTATCTCCCCACCGGGACAGGGGGCCAACACTGAAGCTTTCTTT
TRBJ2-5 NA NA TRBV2 CASSVTEMTTQYF TGTGCCAGCAGCGTGACTGAGATGACGACCCAGTACTTC
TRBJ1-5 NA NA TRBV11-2 CASSLDSRGPQHF TGTGCCAGCAGCTTAGATAGTCGGGGGCCCCAGCATTTT
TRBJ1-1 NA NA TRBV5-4 CASSLDRAIGEAFF TGTGCCAGCAGCTTGGACAGGGCGATTGGTGAGGCTTTCTTT
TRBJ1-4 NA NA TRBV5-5 CASTHDSGEKLFF TGTGCCAGCACCCACGACTCTGGTGAAAAACTGTTTTTT
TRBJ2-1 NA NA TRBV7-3 CASSLESYNEQFF TGTGCCAGCAGCTTAGAGTCCTACAATGAGCAGTTCTTC
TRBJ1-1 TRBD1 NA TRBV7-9 CASSVWTGPTEAFF TGTGCCAGCAGCGTATGGACAGGGCCCACTGAAGCTTTCTTT
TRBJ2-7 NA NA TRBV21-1 CASSKFGAGVYYEQYF TGTGCCAGCAGCAAATTTGGAGCGGGGGTCTATTACGAGCAGTACTTC
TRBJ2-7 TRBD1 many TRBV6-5 CASSYSYGGQTYEQYF TGTGCCAGCAGTTACTCATATGGGGGACAGACCTACGAGCAGTACTTC
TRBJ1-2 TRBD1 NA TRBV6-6 CASSGGTGGLYGYTF TGTGCCAGCAGTGGAGGGACAGGGGGCCTCTATGGCTACACCTTC
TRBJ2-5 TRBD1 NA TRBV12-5 CASGPTGDTETQYF TGTGCTAGTGGTCCGACAGGGGATACGGAGACCCAGTACTTC
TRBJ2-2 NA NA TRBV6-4 CASSAQGLANTGELFF TGTGCCAGCAGTGCCCAGGGGCTCGCGAACACCGGGGAGCTGTTTTTT
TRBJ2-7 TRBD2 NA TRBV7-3 CASSFRAGGAHEQYF TGTGCCAGCAGCTTCCGCGCGGGGGGGGCCCACGAGCAGTACTTC
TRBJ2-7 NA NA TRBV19 CASSLAGGSYEQYF TGTGCCAGTAGCTTGGCAGGGGGGTCCTACGAGCAGTACTTC
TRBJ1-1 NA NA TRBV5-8 CASSLKARPTEAFF TGTGCCAGCAGCTTGAAAGCACGCCCCACTGAAGCTTTCTTT
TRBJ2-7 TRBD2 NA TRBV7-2 CASSSTGGPYEQYF TGTGCCAGCAGCTCAACGGGAGGTCCGTACGAGCAGTACTTC
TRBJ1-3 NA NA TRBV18 CASSPSHDRTLSGNTIYF TGTGCCAGCTCACCCTCACACGACAGAACCCTCTCCGGAAACACCATATATTTT
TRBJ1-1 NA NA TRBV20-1 CSALDRAEAFF TGCAGTGCTCTAGATCGGGCTGAAGCTTTCTTT
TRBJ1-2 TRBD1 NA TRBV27 CASSTTGGAGGYTF TGTGCCAGCAGTACGACAGGGGGCGCGGGAGGCTACACCTTC
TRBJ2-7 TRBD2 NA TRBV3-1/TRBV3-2 CASSRLAYEQYF TGTGCCAGCTCTAGACTAGCATACGAGCAGTACTTC
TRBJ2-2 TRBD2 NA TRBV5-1 CASSLPRGGLTGELFF TGCGCCAGCAGCTTACCGCGGGGGGGCCTCACCGGGGAGCTGTTTTTT
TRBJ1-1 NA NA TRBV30 CAWSVQMNTEAFF TGTGCCTGGAGTGTCCAGATGAACACTGAAGCTTTCTTT
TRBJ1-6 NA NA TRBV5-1 CASSLAVGSTYNSPLHF TGCGCCAGCAGCTTGGCCGTAGGGAGTACCTATAATTCACCCCTCCACTTT
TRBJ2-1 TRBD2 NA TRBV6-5 CASSRTSGVYNEQFF TGTGCCAGCAGCCGGACTAGCGGGGTCTACAATGAGCAGTTCTTC
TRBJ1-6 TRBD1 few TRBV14 CASSPLESRGPFYPYNSPLHF TGTGCCAGCAGCCCCCTTGAGTCCAGGGGGCCCTTCTATCCTTATAATTCACCCCTCCACTTT
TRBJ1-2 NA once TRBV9 CASSLDSNYGYTF TGTGCCAGCAGCCTCGACAGTAACTATGGCTACACCTTC
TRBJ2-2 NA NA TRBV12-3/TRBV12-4 CASNRQVAGELFF TGTGCCAGCAATCGTCAGGTTGCCGGGGAGCTGTTTTTT
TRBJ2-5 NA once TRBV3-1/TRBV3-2 CASSQFGVATQYF TGTGCCAGCAGCCAATTTGGCGTAGCGACCCAGTACTTC
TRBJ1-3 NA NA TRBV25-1 CASSEYRVFPGNTIYF TGTGCCAGCAGTGAATACAGGGTCTTTCCTGGAAACACCATATATTTT
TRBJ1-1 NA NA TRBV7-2 CASSLYYLAVYVNTEAFF TGTGCCAGCAGCCTATACTACTTGGCCGTTTACGTGAACACTGAAGCTTTCTTT
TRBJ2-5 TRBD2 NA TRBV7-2 CASSFRLAGGTETQYF TGTGCCAGCAGCTTTCGACTAGCGGGGGGGACGGAGACCCAGTACTTC
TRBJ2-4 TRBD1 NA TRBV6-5 CASQTSLGGAVIQYF TGTGCCAGCCAAACAAGTTTAGGGGGCGCGGTCATTCAGTACTTC
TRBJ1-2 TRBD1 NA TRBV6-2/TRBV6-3 CASSYKGARGYTF TGTGCCAGCAGTTATAAGGGGGCGCGTGGCTACACCTTC
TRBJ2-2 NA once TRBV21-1 CASSTGIGGRRNTGELFF TGTGCCAGCAGCACGGGGATAGGTGGCAGGAGAAACACCGGGGAGCTGTTTTTT
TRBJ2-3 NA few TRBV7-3 CASSLDYTDTQYF TGTGCCAGCAGCTTAGACTACACAGATACGCAGTATTTT
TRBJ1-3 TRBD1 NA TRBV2 CASSADRGWDTIYF TGTGCCAGCAGTGCGGACAGGGGGTGGGACACCATATATTTT
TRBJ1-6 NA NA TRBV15 CATSREGRRNSPLHF TGTGCCACCAGCAGAGAGGGCAGGAGGAATTCACCCCTCCACTTT
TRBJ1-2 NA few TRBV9 CASSVMDTYSYGYTF TGTGCCAGCAGCGTAATGGACACCTATAGCTATGGCTACACCTTC
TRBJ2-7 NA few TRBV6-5 CASRRDTSYEQYF TGTGCCAGCAGACGGGACACCTCCTACGAGCAGTACTTC
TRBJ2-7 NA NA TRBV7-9 CASSSRRYSYEQYF TGTGCCAGCAGCTCGCGGCGTTACTCCTACGAGCAGTACTTC
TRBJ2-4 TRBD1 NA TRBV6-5 CASSRTQGAENIQYF TGTGCCAGCAGCCGCACCCAGGGGGCCGAAAACATTCAGTACTTC
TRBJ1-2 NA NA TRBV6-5 CAIALGEGYGYTF TGTGCCATCGCCCTAGGTGAAGGCTATGGCTACACCTTC